Each of the 5 T cell receptor beta chains below was sequenced from the same sample in a study of neurological immune-mediated disorders. TCRdb itself ran the 5' RACE reads through MiXCR, one entry per CDR3 protein. This repertoire shows some 20,000 distinct CDR3 sequences, approximately 15% found once; its top ten account for approximately 8%. Sequencing was done on a sample of CD4+ T cells from blood. Receptors were obtained from a woman in her fifties or sixties with HTLV-1-associated myelopathy (HAM/TSP).

This clonotype was observed many times. V gene TRBV3-1 combines with J gene TRBJ2-5; 9 bases are shared with TRBD2. This CDR3 region has 17 residues. After removal of 2 bases from V and 5 bases from J, the junction contained 12 bases not matched to a gene. The germline CDR1 and CDR2 sequences are LGHDT and YNNKEL (reference sequence). CDR3 sequence reads: CASSQRLTSGGGETQYF. CDR3 DNA sequence: TGTGCCAGCAGCCAACGCCTGACTAGCGGCGGTGGTGAGACCCAGTACTTC.

This clonotype has at least ten counts. The chain combines TRBV5-1 with TRBJ2-5; 8 bases align to TRBD2. Trimming removed 4 bases from V and 1 base from J; junction bases left unmatched: 3. Per the germline V gene, CDR1 is SGHRS and CDR2 is YFSETQ. The CDR3 spans 14 residues. CDR3 sequence (DNA): TGCGCCAGCAGCGGGGGACTAGTCCAAGAGACCCAGTACTTC. Translating it yields CASSGGLVQETQYF.

In its sample, this clonotype ranks as medium-sized. The chain joins TRBV5-1 to TRBJ1-1, with D uncertain. In germline, CDR1 is SGHRS, CDR2 YFSETQ. The CDR3 length is 13 residues. Between the trimmed V and J ends, which lost 7 bases and 5 bases, there was a span of 15 bases. The CDR3 DNA follows: TGCGCCAGCCGACCGACAACTTCGACTGAAGCTTTCTTT. Residues: CASRPTTSTEAFF.

This clonotype came up many times. A much larger clonotype is one base distant, so this may be a read error. V and J are TRBV7-2 and TRBJ1-6; D ambiguous. From germline, CDR1 is SGHTA and CDR2 FQGNSA. Trimming shortened V by 1 base and J by 7 bases, and 17 bases separated the two germline ends. The CDR3 extends over 17 amino acids. This CDR3 is CASSLGGSGGGNSPLHF. The CDR3 DNA is TGTGCCAGCAGCTTAGGAGGGAGCGGAGGTGGAAATTCACCCCTCCACTTT.

This clonotype was found many times. This rearrangement joins TRBV5-1 to TRBJ2-3; D possibly matches TRBD1 or TRBD2 (5 bases each). The V end was cut by 0 bases, the J end by 4 bases, with 15 bases between. This CDR3 is built from 16 residues. Germline V gene lookup returns CDR1 SGHRS and CDR2 YFSETQ. CDR3 sequence reads: CASSLEGRRLPDTQYF. The DNA for the CDR3 is TGCGCCAGCAGCTTGGAGGGACGGCGTCTTCCAGATACGCAGTATTTT. Based on the CDR3 plus reference TRBV5-1 and TRBJ2-3, the full variable domain is KAGVTQTPRYLIKTRGQQVTLSCSPISGHRSVSWYQQTPGQGLQFLFEYFSETQRNKGNFPGRFSGRQFSNSRSEMNVSTLELGDSALYLCASSLEGRRLPDTQYFGPGTRLTVL.